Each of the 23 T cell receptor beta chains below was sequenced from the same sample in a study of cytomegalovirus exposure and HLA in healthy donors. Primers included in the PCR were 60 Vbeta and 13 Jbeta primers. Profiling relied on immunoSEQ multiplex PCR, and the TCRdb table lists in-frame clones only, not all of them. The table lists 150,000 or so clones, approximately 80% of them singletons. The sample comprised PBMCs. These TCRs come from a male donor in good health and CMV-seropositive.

In DNA, the CDR3 is TGTGCCAGCAGCTCTCGACAGGGCGGCGAGCAGTACTTC. Encoded protein: CASSSRQGGEQYF. The chain is built from TRBV7-3 and TRBJ2-7; 7 bases match TRBD1. V lost 4 bases, J lost 6 bases, and 6 bases stayed unmatched. Germline-derived CDR1 and CDR2 are SGHTA and FQGTGA. The CDR3 contains 13 residues.

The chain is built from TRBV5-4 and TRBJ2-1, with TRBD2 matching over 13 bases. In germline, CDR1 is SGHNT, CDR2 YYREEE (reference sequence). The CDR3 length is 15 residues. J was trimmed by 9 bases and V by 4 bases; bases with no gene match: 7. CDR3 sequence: CASSPGTSGKVEQFF. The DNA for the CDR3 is TGTGCCAGCAGCCCCGGGACTAGCGGGAAGGTTGAGCAGTTCTTC.

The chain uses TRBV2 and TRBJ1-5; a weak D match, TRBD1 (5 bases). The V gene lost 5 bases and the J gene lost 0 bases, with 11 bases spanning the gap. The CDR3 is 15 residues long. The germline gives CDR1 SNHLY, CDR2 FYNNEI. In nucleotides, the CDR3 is TGTGCCAGCAGTACCATGACAGCTAGCAATCAGCCCCAGCATTTT. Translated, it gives CASSTMTASNQPQHF.

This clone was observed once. CDR3 protein: CASSLGQSDYGYTF. DNA of the CDR3: TGCGCCAGCAGCTTGGGACAGTCCGACTATGGCTACACCTTC. V usage is TRBV5-1 and J usage is TRBJ1-2; D possibly corresponds to TRBD1 (5 bases). CDR1 is SGHRS, CDR2 YFSETQ, per germline. The CDR3 totals 14 residues. Trimming removed 0 bases from V and 3 bases from J, with 9 bases in between.

The chain's CDR3 is CASSLDRAGSDEQYF. The CDR3 coding sequence is TGTGCCAGCAGCTTAGATCGGGCTGGGAGTGACGAGCAGTACTTC. This chain links TRBV7-9 with TRBJ2-7; TRBD2 might be the D (5 bases). Trimming shortened V by 1 base and J by 5 bases, and 15 bases separated the two germline ends. This CDR3 has 15 residues. Germline V gene lookup returns CDR1 SEHNR and CDR2 FQNEAQ (reference sequence).

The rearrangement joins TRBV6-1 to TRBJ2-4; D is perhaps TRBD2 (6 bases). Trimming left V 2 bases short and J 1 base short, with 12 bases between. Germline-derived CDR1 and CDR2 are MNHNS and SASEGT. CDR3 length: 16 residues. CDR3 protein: CASSEKVGGAKNIQYF. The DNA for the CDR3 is TGTGCCAGCAGTGAAAAGGTTGGGGGGGCCAAAAACATTCAGTACTTC.

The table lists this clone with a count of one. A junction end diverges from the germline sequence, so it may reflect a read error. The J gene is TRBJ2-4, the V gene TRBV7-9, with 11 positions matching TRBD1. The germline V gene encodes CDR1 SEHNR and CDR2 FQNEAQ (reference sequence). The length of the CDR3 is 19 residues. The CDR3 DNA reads TGTTCCAGCAGCCCTCCCGGGACAGGGGGTCTTCTAGCCAAAAACATTCAGTACTTC. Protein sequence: CSSSPPGTGGLLAKNIQYF.

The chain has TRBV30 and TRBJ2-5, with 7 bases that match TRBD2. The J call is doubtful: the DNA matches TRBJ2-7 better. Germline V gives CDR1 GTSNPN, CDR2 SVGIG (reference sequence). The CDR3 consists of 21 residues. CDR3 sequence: CAWSVHTLQVSLTSRDYEQYF. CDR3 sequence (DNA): TGTGCCTGGAGTGTACACACCCTACAGGTATCACTGACTAGCAGAGACTACGAGCAGTACTTC.

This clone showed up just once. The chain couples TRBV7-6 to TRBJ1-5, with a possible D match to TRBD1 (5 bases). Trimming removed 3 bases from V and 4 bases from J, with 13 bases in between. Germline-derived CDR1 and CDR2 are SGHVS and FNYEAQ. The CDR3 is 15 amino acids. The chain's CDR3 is CASSLGSGGNQPQHF. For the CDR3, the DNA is TGTGCCAGCAGCTTGGGTTCGGGGGGGAATCAGCCCCAGCATTTT.

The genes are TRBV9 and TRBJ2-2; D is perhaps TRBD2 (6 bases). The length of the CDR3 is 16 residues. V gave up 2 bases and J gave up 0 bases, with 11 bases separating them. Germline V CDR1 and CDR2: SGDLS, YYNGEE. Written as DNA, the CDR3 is TGTGCCAGCAGCGTCAATCTAGCGACGAACACCGGGGAGCTGTTTTTT. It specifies CASSVNLATNTGELFF.

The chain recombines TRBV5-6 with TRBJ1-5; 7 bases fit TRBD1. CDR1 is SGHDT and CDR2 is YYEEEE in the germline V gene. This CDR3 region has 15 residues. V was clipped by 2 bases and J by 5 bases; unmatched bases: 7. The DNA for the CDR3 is TGTGCCAGCAGCTTTACAGGGGAACGGCATCAGCCCCAGCATTTT. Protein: CASSFTGERHQPQHF. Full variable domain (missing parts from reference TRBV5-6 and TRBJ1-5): DAGVTQSPTHLIKTRGQQVTLRCSPKSGHDTVSWYQQALGQGPQFIFQYYEEEERQRGNFPDRFSGHQFPNYSSELNVNALLLGDSALYLCASSFTGERHQPQHFGDGTRLSIL.

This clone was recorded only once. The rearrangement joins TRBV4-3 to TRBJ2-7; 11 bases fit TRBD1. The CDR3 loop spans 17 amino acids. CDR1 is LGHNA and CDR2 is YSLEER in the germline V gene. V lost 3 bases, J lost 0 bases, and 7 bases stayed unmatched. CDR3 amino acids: CASSQYLGTGGSYEQYF. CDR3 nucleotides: TGCGCCAGCAGCCAGTATCTCGGGACAGGGGGCTCCTACGAGCAGTACTTC.

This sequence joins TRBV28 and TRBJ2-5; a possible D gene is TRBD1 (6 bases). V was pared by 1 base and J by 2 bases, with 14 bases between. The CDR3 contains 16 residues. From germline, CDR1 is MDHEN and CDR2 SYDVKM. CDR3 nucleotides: TGTGCCAGCAGTTTATTAAGGACAGAAATTCAAGAGACCCAGTACTTC. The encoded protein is CASSLLRTEIQETQYF.

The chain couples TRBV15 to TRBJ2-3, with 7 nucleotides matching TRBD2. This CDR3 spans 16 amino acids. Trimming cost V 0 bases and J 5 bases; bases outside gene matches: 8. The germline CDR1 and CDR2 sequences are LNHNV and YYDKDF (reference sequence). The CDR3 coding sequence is TGTGCCACCAGCAGAGATCAAGGAGCGGGAAGAGATACGCAGTATTTT. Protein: CATSRDQGAGRDTQYF.

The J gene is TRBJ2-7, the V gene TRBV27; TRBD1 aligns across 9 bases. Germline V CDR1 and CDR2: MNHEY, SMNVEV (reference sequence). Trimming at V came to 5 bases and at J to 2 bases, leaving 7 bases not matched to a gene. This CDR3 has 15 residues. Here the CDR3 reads CASSKPGQGPYEQYF. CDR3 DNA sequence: TGTGCCAGCAGTAAACCGGGACAGGGACCCTACGAGCAGTACTTC.

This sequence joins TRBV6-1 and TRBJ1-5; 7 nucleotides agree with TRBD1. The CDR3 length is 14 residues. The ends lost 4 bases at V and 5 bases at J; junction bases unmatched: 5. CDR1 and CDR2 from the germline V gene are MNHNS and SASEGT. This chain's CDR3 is CASSGMTGYQPQHF. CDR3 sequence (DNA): TGTGCCAGCAGTGGGATGACAGGGTATCAGCCCCAGCATTTT.

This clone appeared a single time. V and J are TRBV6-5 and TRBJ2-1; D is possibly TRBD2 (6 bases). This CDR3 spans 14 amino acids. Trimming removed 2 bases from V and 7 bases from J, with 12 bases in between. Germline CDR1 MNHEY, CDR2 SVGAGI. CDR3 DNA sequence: TGTGCCAGCAGTTACACCGGGAGATGGAATGAGCAGTTCTTC. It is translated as CASSYTGRWNEQFF.

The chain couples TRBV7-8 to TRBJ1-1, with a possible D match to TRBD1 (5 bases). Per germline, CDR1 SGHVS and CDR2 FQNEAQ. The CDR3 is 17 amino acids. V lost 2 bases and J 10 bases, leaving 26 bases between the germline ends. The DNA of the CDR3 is TGTGCCAGCAGCTTATTTTTCGGGGGGACGGGCTCACTGCGAGCTTTCTTT. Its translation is CASSLFFGGTGSLRAFF. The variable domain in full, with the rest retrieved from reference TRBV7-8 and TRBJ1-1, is GAGVSQSPRYKVAKRGQDVALRCDPISGHVSLFWYQQALGQGPEFLTYFQNEAQLDKSGLPSDRFFAERPEGSVSTLKIQRTQQEDSAVYLCASSLFFGGTGSLRAFFGQGTRLTVV.

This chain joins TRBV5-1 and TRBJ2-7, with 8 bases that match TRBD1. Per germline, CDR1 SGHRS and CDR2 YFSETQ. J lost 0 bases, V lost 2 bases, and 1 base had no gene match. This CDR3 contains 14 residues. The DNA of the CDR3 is TGCGCCAGCAGCTTTGGACAGGGCTCCTACGAGCAGTACTTC. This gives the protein CASSFGQGSYEQYF.

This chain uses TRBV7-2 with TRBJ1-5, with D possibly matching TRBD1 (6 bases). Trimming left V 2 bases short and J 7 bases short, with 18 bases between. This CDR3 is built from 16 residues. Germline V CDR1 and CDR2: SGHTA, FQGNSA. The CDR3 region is CASSLWGSAGEQPQHF. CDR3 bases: TGTGCCAGCAGCTTATGGGGATCGGCAGGGGAGCAGCCCCAGCATTTT.

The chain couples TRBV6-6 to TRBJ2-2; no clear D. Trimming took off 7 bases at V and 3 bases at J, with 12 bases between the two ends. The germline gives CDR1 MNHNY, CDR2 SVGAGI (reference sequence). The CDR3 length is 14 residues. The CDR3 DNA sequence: TGTGCCAGCACCCTACCTTTCCACACCGGGGAGCTGTTTTTT. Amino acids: CASTLPFHTGELFF.

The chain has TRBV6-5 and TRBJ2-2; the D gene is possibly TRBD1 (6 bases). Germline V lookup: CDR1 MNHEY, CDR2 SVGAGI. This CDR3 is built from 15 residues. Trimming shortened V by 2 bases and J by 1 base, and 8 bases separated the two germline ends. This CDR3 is CASSYRDKNTGELFF. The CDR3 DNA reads TGTGCCAGCAGTTACAGGGACAAGAACACCGGGGAGCTGTTTTTT.

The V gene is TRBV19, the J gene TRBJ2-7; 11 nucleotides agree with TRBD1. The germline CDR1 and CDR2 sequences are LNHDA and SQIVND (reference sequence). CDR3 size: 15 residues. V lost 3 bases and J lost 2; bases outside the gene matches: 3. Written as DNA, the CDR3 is TGTGCCAGTAGTATTGGACAGGGGGCCACCTACGAGCAGTACTTC. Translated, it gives CASSIGQGATYEQYF. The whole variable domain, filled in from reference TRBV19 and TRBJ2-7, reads DGGITQSPKYLFRKEGQNVTLSCEQNLNHDAMYWYRQDPGQGLRLIYYSQIVNDFQKGDIAEGYSVSREKKESFPLTVTSAQKNPTAFYLCASSIGQGATYEQYFGPGTRLTVT.